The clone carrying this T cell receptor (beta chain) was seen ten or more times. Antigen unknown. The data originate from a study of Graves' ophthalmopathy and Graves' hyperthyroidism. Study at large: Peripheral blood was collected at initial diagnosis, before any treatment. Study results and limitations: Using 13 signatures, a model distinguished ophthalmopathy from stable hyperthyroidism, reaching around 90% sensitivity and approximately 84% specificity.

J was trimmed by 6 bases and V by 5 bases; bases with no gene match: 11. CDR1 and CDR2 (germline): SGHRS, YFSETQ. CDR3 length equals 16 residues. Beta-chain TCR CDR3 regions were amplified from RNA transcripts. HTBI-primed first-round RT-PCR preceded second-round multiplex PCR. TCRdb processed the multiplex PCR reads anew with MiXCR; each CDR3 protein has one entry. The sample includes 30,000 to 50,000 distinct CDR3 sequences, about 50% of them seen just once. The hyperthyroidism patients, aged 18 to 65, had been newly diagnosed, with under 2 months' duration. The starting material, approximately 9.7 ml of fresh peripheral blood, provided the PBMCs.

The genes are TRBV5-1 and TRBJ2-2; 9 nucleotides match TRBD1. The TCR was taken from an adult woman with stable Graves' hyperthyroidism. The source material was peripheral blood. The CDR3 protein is CASRMSGTGFPGELFF. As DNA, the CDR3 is TGCGCCAGCAGGATGTCCGGGACAGGGTTCCCCGGGGAGCTGTTTTTT.